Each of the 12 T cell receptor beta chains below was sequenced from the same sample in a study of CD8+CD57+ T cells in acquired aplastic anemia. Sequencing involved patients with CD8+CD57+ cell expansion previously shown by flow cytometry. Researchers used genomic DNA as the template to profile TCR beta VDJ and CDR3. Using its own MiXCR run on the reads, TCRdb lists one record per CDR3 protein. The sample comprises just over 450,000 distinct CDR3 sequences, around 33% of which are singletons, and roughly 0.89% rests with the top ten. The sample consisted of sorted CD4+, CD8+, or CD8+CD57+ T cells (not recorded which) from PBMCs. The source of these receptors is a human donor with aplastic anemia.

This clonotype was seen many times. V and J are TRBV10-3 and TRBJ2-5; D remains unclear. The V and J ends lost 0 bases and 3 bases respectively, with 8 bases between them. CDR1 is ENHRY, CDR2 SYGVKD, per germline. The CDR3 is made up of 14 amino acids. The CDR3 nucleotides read TGTGCCATCAGTGAGTCAACAGCTGAAGAGACCCAGTACTTC. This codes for CAISESTAEETQYF.

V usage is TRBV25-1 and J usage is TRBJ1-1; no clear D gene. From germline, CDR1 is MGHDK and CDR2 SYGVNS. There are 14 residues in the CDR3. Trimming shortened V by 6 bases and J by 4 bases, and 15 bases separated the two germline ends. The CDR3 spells CASSTTLGFTEAFF. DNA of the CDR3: TGTGCCAGCAGCACCACACTAGGATTCACTGAAGCTTTCTTT.

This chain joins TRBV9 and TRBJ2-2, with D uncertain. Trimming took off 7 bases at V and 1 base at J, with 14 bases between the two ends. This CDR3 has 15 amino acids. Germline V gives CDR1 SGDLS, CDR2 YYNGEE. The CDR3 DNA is TGTGCCAGCTCACCACCTTCTCTGAACACCGGGGAGCTGTTTTTT. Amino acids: CASSPPSLNTGELFF. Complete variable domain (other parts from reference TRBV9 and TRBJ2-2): DSGVTQTPKHLITATGQRVTLRCSPRSGDLSVYWYQQSLDQGLQFLIQYYNGEERAKGNILERFSAQQFPDLHSELNLSSLELGDSALYFCASSPPSLNTGELFFGEGSRLTVL.

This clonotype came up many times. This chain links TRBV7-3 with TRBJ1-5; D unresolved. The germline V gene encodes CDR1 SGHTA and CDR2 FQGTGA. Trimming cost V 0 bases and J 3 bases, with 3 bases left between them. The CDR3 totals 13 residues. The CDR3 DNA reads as TGTGCCAGCAGCTTAACCTCCAATCAGCCCCAGCATTTT. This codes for CASSLTSNQPQHF.

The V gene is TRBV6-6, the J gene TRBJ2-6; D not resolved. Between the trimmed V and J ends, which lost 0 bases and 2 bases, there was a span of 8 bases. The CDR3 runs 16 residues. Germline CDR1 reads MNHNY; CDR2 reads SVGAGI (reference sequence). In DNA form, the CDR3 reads TGTGCCAGCAGTTACTCGAAGTTCCCTGGGGCCAACGTCCTGACTTTC. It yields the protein CASSYSKFPGANVLTF.

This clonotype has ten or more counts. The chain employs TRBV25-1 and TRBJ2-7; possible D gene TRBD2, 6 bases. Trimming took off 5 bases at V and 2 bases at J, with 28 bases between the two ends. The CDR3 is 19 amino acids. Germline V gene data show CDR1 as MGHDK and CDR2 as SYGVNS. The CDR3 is CASSNPPGRDSTGAYEQYF. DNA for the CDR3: TGTGCCAGCAGTAACCCCCCGGGACGGGACTCTACTGGGGCCTACGAGCAGTACTTC.

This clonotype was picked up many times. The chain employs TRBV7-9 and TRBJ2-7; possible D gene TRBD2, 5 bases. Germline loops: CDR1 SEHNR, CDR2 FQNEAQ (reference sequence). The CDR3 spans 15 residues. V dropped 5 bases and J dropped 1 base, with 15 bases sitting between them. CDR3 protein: CASSPVGLKSYEQYF. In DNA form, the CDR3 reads TGTGCCAGCAGCCCGGTCGGACTGAAGTCCTACGAGCAGTACTTC.

CDR3: CSVVRDRGRGEQFF. The CDR3 nucleotides read TGCAGCGTTGTCCGGGACAGGGGGCGGGGGGAGCAGTTCTTC. The chain joins TRBV29-1 to TRBJ2-1; 12 bases line up with TRBD1. The CDR3 extends over 14 amino acids. Germline assignment: CDR1 SQVTM and CDR2 ANQGSEA. Unmatched junction bases numbered 8, after V lost 4 bases and J lost 10 bases.

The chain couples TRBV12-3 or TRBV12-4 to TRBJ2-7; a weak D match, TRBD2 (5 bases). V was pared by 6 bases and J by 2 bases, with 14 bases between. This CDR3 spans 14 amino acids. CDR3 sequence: CASSRAAGTYEQYF. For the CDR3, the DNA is TGTGCCAGCAGCCGTGCGGCCGGGACCTACGAGCAGTACTTC.

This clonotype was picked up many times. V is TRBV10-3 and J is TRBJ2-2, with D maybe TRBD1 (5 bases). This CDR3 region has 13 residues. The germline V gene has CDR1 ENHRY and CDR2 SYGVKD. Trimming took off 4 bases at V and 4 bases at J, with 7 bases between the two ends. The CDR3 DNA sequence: TGTGCCATCAGTGGGACAATCACCGGGGAGCTGTTTTTT. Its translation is CAISGTITGELFF.

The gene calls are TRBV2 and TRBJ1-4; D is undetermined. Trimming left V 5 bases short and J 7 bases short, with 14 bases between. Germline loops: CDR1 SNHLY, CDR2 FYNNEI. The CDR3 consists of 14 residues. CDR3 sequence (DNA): TGTGCCAGCAGTTTTACCGGGTCGGGTGAAAAACTGTTTTTT. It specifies CASSFTGSGEKLFF.

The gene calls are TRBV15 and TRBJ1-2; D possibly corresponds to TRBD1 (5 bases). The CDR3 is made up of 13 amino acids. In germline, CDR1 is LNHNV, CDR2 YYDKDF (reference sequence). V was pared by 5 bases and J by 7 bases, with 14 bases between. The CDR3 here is CATSQRQLGGYTF. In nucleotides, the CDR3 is TGTGCCACCAGCCAGCGACAGCTGGGTGGCTACACCTTC.